The T cell receptor (beta chain) described here comes from a study of blood T cell repertoires in COVID-19. For the study at large: Acute and convalescent COVID-19 samples came from the United States, Italy and Spain. T cells, B-cell-depleted T cells, or PBMCs supplied cDNA or gDNA.

The V segment lost 0 bases and the J segment 6 bases; nucleotides outside the gene matches: 8. The germline CDR1 and CDR2 sequences are LGHDT and YNNKEL (reference sequence). The CDR3 is 15 amino acids. Original data processing: Reference gene primer amplification gave nucleated cell count estimates. Assay used: immunoSEQ multiplex PCR; TCRdb lists only in-frame clones, some missing. That table gives V, J and clone size, and the DNA gave D and trimming. The sample consists of approximately 260,000 clones, roughly nine tenths of them appearing once. The TCR was taken from a woman aged 40 to 50 who had recovered from COVID-19. Source material: peripheral blood. The chain links TRBV3-1 (or the pseudogene TRBV3-2) to TRBJ2-7, with 7 nucleotides matching TRBD2. This CDR3 reads CASSQERASGTEQYV. Written as DNA, the CDR3 is TGTGCCAGCAGCCAAGAAAGGGCAAGCGGGACCGAGCAGTACGTC.